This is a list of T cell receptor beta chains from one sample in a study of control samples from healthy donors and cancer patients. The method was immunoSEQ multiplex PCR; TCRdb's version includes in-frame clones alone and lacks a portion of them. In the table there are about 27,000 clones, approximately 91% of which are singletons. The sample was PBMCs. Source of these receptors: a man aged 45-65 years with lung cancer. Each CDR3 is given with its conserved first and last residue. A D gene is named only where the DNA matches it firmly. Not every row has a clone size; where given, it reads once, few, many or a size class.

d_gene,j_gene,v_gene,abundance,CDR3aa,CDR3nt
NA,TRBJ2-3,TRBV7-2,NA,CASRTSTDTQYF,TGTGCCAGCAGGACTAGCACAGATACGCAGTATTTT
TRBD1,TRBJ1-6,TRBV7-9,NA,CASSLSQAQGVGSPLHF,TGTGCCAGCAGCTTATCCCAAGCTCAGGGGGTTGGTTCACCCCTCCACTTT
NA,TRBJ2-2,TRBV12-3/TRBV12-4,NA,CASSYREAGELFF,TGTGCCAGCAGTTACAGGGAGGCCGGGGAGCTGTTTTTT
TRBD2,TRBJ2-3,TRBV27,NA,CASSLLSPGGNTDTQYF,TGTGCCAGCAGTTTATTATCTCCGGGGGGGAATACAGATACGCAGTATTTT
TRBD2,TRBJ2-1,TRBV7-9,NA,CASSTWTSGGADEQFF,TGTGCCAGCAGCACCTGGACTAGCGGGGGGGCGGATGAGCAGTTCTTC
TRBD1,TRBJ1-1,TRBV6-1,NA,CASSEGTGRGTEAFF,TGTGCCAGCAGTGAGGGGACAGGGAGGGGCACTGAAGCTTTCTTT
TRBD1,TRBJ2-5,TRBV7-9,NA,CASSLGTGPATQYF,TGTGCCAGCAGCTTAGGGACAGGGCCAGCTACCCAGTACTTC
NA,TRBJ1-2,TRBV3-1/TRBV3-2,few,CASSQGNVYGYTF,TGTGCCAGCAGCCAAGGAAACGTCTATGGCTACACCTTC
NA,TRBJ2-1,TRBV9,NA,CASSPSLGEQFF,TGTGCCAGCAGCCCTAGCTTGGGTGAGCAGTTCTTC
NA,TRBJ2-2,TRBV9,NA,CASSAHPGELFF,TGTGCCAGCAGCGCGCACCCCGGGGAGCTGTTTTTT
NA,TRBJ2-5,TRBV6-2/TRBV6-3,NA,CASSYAPADQETQYF,TGTGCCAGCAGTTACGCTCCGGCAGACCAAGAGACCCAGTACTTC
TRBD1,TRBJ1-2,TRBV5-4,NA,CASSLSGQGAAGGYTF,TGTGCCAGCAGCTTATCCGGACAGGGGGCGGCGGGTGGCTACACCTTC
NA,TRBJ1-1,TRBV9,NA,CASSVGPEDTEAFF,TGTGCCAGCAGCGTCGGCCCAGAGGACACTGAAGCTTTCTTT
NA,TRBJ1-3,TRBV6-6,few,CASSYDRLTGNTIYF,TGTGCCAGCAGTTATGACAGACTAACTGGAAACACCATATATTTT
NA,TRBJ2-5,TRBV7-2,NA,CASKRGQYQETQYF,TGTGCCAGCAAACGCGGCCAGTACCAAGAGACCCAGTACTTC
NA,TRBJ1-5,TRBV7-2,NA,CASSLGGRLNQPQHF,TGTGCCAGCAGCTTGGGCGGACGCTTAAATCAGCCCCAGCATTTT
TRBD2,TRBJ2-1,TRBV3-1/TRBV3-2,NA,CASSLYSGGENNEQFF,TGTGCCAGCAGCCTATATAGCGGGGGGGAGAACAATGAGCAGTTCTTC
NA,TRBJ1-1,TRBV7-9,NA,CASSLAGGRNTEAFF,TGTGCCAGCAGCTTAGCGGGGGGTAGGAACACTGAAGCTTTCTTT
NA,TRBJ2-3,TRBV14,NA,CASSHLQGSTDTQYF,TGTGCCAGCAGCCATTTACAGGGAAGCACAGATACGCAGTATTTT
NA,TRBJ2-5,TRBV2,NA,CASSGRVRGYETQYF,TGTGCCAGCAGTGGGAGGGTACGGGGGTATGAGACCCAGTACTTC
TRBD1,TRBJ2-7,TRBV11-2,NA,CASRGTGVSYEQYF,TGTGCCAGCAGGGGGACAGGGGTCTCCTACGAGCAGTACTTC
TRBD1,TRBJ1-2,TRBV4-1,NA,CASSQDLSGTGGNYGYTF,TGCGCCAGCAGCCAAGATCTATCGGGGACAGGGGGCAACTATGGCTACACCTTC
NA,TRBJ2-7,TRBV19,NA,CASSIEGGPDYEQYF,TGTGCCAGTAGTATAGAGGGGGGTCCCGACTACGAGCAGTACTTC
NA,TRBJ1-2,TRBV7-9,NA,CASSPGANYGYTF,TGTGCCAGCAGCCCCGGGGCTAACTATGGCTACACCTTC
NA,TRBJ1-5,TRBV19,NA,CASSEVPGQPQHF,TGTGCCAGTAGTGAGGTTCCAGGTCAGCCCCAGCATTTT
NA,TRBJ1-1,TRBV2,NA,CASSEGIGRTEAFF,TGTGCCAGCAGTGAAGGAATAGGGCGAACTGAAGCTTTCTTT
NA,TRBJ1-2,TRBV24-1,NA,CATSDGSRAYGYTF,TGTGCCACCAGTGACGGGAGTAGGGCCTATGGCTACACCTTC
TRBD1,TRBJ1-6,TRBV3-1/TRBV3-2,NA,CASSHYRDRVPPLHF,TGTGCCAGCAGCCACTACCGGGACAGGGTACCCCCCCTCCACTTT
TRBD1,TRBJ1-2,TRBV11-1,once,CASSPNPGQYYGYTF,TGTGCCAGCAGCCCTAACCCGGGACAGTACTATGGCTACACCTTC
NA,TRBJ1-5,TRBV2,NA,CASKETFLYQPQHF,TGTGCCAGCAAGGAGACATTCCTTTATCAGCCCCAGCATTTT
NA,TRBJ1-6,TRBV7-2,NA,CASSITNSPLHF,TGTGCCAGCAGCATAACGAATTCACCCCTCCACTTT
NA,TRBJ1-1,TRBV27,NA,CASRLALGAGNTEAFF,TGTGCCAGCAGACTAGCGTTGGGGGCAGGGAACACTGAAGCTTTCTTT
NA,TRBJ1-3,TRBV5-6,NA,CASSLDTGPFSGNTIYF,TGTGCCAGCAGCTTGGATACGGGACCGTTCTCTGGAAACACCATATATTTT
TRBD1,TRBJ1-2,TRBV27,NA,CASSGRTGSGYGYTF,TGTGCCAGCAGTGGACGGACAGGGAGCGGCTATGGCTACACCTTC
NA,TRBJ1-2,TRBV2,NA,CAPEGYTF,TGTGCCCCCGAGGGCTACACCTTC
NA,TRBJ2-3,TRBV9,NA,CASSGQPGTDTQYF,TGTGCCAGCAGCGGCCAGCCCGGCACAGATACGCAGTATTTT
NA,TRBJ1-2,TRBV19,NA,CASSPPARDGYTF,TGTGCCAGTAGTCCCCCTGCCCGGGATGGCTACACCTTC